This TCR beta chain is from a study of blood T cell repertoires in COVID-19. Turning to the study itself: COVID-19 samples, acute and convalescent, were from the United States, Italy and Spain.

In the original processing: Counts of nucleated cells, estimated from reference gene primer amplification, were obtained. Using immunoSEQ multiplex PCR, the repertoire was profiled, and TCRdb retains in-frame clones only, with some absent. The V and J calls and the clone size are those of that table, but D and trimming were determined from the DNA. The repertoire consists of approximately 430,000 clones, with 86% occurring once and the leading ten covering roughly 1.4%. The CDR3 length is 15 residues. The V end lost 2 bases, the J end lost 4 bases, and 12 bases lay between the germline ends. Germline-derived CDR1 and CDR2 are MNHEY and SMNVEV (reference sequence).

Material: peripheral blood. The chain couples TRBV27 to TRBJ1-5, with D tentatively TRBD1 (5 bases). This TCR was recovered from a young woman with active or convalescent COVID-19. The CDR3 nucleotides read TGTGCCAGCAGTTTACAGGGTTTAGGGAATCAGCCCCAGCATTTT. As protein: CASSLQGLGNQPQHF.